Listed below are T cell receptor beta chains from one sample, sequenced in a study of CD8+ T cells in alopecia areata. TCRdb keeps only in-frame clones here, not all; method: immunoSEQ multiplex PCR. The profile shows about 160,000 clones, roughly 50% of them singletons. The sequencing input was CD4+ T cells sorted from blood. These receptors came from a human donor with alopecia areata. The CDR3 runs from the conserved cysteine through the conserved F or W. The order of the fields is V gene, CDR3 length, CDR3 protein.

TRBV6-6	11	CASSTNYEQYF
TRBV29-1	12	CSVRVYSEKLFF
TRBV29-1	13	CSVELGTPLGYTF
TRBV6-5	15	CASSYNYAGGNEQYF
TRBV4-1	13	CASSQRDSRGYTF
TRBV5-1	13	CASRRGGTYGYTF
TRBV7-9	12	CASSLEEREQFF
TRBV7-2	15	CASSLGGTSTDTQYF
TRBV27	14	CASSTRTGWDIQYF
TRBV7-2	15	CASSLVGGREETQYF
TRBV29-1	17	CSVARTSTGGHSYEQYF
TRBV4-2	15	CASSQDPSGTETQYF
TRBV28	13	CASRTGQGDEQYF
TRBV5-6	12	CASSLVAREAFF
TRBV29-1	12	CSVRTGVGEQYF
TRBV28	14	CASRPGQTSNEQFF
TRBV29-1	13	CSVGTLMNTEAFF
TRBV29-1	17	CSVVPQPGTSGGETQYF
TRBV27	15	CASRQSSYPSYEQYF
TRBV29-1	12	CSTRSSPYEQYF
TRBV19	15	CASSIGAGAYNEQFF
TRBV7-8	15	CASSLEFQGDQPQHF
TRBV27	14	CASSYRTTSYGYTF
TRBV29-1	14	CSVDEQGSGYEQYF
TRBV19	19	CASSIQGTFGWKDTGELFF
TRBV4-1	18	CASSQEGPPGHRTDTQYF
TRBV7-3	15	CASSSVGQSKGELFF
TRBV11-2	11	CASSLDLEQYF
TRBV5-6	14	CASSPTGKAYEQYF
TRBV2	14	CASSAEDRGNTQYF
TRBV2	10	CASSPLESFF
TRBV9	15	CASSGGGSNTDTQYF
TRBV2	14	CASSRGQTLYEQYF